The clone carrying this T cell receptor beta chain turned up a few times. This record belongs to a study of blood T cell repertoires in COVID-19. The wider study: T cells, B-cell-depleted T cells, or PBMCs supplied cDNA or gDNA.

V lost 3 bases, J lost 8 bases, and 22 bases stayed unmatched. The CDR3 length is 19 residues. Germline CDR1 reads MRHNA; CDR2 reads SNTAGT. Authors' methods: Reference gene primer amplification gave estimated nucleated cell counts. Generated by immunoSEQ multiplex PCR, the TCRdb table keeps only in-frame clones and is missing some. V, J and clone size derive from that table, while D and trimming were established from the DNA sequence. Among around 75,000 clones listed, about 90% were seen once. Sequencing was carried out using peripheral blood. The sequence came from a man aged 45 to 65 with acute or convalescent COVID-19. This chain joins TRBV6-4 and TRBJ2-1; TRBD2 agrees at 7 bases. The CDR3 bases are TGTGCCAGCAGTGAGCGCGCGCTACTAACTAGCGTATTTAGGCATGAGCAGTTCTTC. This sequence encodes CASSERALLTSVFRHEQFF.